Many counts were recorded for the clone carrying this T cell receptor (beta chain). Its matching antigen is unknown. Time point reported: healthy volunteer bleed at 2 weeks. Researchers extracted total RNA from unfractionated whole blood. The data are from a study of human T cells and chemical hapten exposure. TCRdb re-called the RACE reads with MiXCR, one entry per CDR3 protein. The sample records tens of thousands of distinct CDR3 sequences, about 4.5% being singletons. Study-wide findings and caveats: High-frequency TCRs, those above 1 in 1000, stayed the same after DPC sensitization.

The CDR3 extends over 16 amino acids. With 5 bases clipped from V and 2 bases from J, the junction kept 5 bases outside the gene matches. Germline loops: CDR1 MDHEN, CDR2 SYDVKM. Sequencing was performed on whole blood. The TCR comes from a female donor in good health. Some clones in this sample may be carry-over from other donors' samples. This sequence joins TRBV28 and TRBJ2-1, with 11 bases aligning to TRBD1. The CDR3 bases are TGTGCCAGCAGTACCCCGGGACAGGGGGCCTACAATGAGCAGTTCTTC. Translation gives CASSTPGQGAYNEQFF.